The rows below give T cell receptor beta chains drawn from one sample of a study of T cells in localized non-small cell lung cancer. Method: immunoSEQ multiplex PCR; TCRdb's copy keeps in-frame clones and lacks some. The table shows around 41,000 clones, with 75% to 85% occurring only once. The starting material was PBMCs, obtained before any cancer treatment. These receptors were taken from a man aged 40 to 70 with stage II lung adenocarcinoma. CDR3s include the opening cysteine and the closing phenylalanine or tryptophan. D genes are given only for firm matches. A row's size may be missing; if present it is once, few, many or a size class.

-	TRBV13	TRBJ1-2	-	CASSLSRGAGYGYTF	TGTGCCAGCAGCTTAAGCCGGGGGGCTGGCTATGGCTACACCTTC
-	TRBV11-2	TRBJ2-1	-	CASSLGLGVEQFF	TGTGCCAGCAGCTTAGGGCTCGGAGTGGAGCAGTTCTTC
-	TRBV19	TRBJ1-2	-	CASSIAHSETRYGYTF	TGTGCCAGTAGTATAGCGCACTCAGAGACTCGTTATGGCTACACCTTC
-	TRBV30	TRBJ2-3	TRBD2	CAWNLAGGLDTQYF	TGTGCCTGGAACCTAGCGGGGGGGCTTGATACGCAGTATTTT
-	TRBV2	TRBJ2-3	-	CASSVGGDSTDTQYF	TGTGCCAGCAGTGTGGGTGGGGACAGCACAGATACGCAGTATTTT
-	TRBV7-2	TRBJ2-6	-	CASSLSPSGANVLTF	TGTGCCAGCAGCTTATCCCCATCTGGGGCCAACGTCCTGACTTTC
once	TRBV23-1	TRBJ1-1	-	CASSLNRTVNTEAFF	TGCGCCAGCAGCCTCAATAGGACAGTGAACACTGAAGCTTTCTTT
-	TRBV6-5	TRBJ1-2	-	CASKRGSGGYTF	TGTGCCAGCAAAAGAGGGTCGGGTGGCTACACCTTC
few	TRBV6-1	TRBJ1-3	-	CASRQNGNTIYF	TGTGCCAGCAGACAGAATGGAAACACCATATATTTT
-	TRBV5-8	TRBJ2-5	-	CASSLRGMVQETQYF	TGTGCCAGCAGCTTGAGGGGAATGGTGCAAGAGACCCAGTACTTC